Listed below are T cell receptor beta chains from one sample, sequenced in a study of blood T cell repertoires in COVID-19. The repertoire was sequenced with immunoSEQ multiplex PCR; TCRdb's copy has only in-frame clones and lacks some. This table has 270,000 or so clones, around 87% appearing once. The specimen sequenced was peripheral blood. All receptors come from a woman in her sixties with COVID-19, enrolled during active disease. The CDR3 runs from the conserved cysteine through the conserved F or W. D genes are given only for firm matches. Only part of the rows carry a size: once, few, many, or a class if the clone is expanded.

d_gene	j_gene	v_gene	abundance	CDR3nt	CDR3aa
NA	TRBJ1-6	TRBV3-1/TRBV3-2	many	TGTGCCAGCAGCCAAGGACACTTCAATTCACCCCTCCACTTT	CASSQGHFNSPLHF
TRBD2	TRBJ2-7	TRBV30	NA	TGTGCCTGGACTAGCGGGGGCAGCTCCTACGAGCAGTACTTC	CAWTSGGSSYEQYF
NA	TRBJ1-2	TRBV10-3	NA	TGTGCCATCAGTGAGTCTACCGGGAGTACCTATGGCTACACCTTC	CAISESTGSTYGYTF
NA	TRBJ1-1	TRBV20-1	few	TGCAGTGCCGCGCCCGGGACATTGGCTTTCTTT	CSAAPGTLAFF
TRBD2	TRBJ2-1	TRBV13	NA	TGTGCCAGCAGCGCCCGGACAGGTCAGGGAGCGGGGGGGCTAAATGAGCAGTTCTTC	CASSARTGQGAGGLNEQFF
NA	TRBJ1-5	TRBV21-1	NA	TGTGCCAGCAGCAAAGAAGTCAGGGTGACTCAGCCCCAGCATTTT	CASSKEVRVTQPQHF
NA	TRBJ1-5	TRBV19	NA	TGTGCCAGTAGTGGGCCGCAGGACAATCAGCCCCAGCATTTT	CASSGPQDNQPQHF
TRBD2	TRBJ2-2	TRBV7-6	NA	TGTGCCAGCACGAGCGGGGGCGGGGAGCTGTTTTTT	CASTSGGGELFF
TRBD1	TRBJ1-5	TRBV19	NA	TGTGCCAGTAGCCAGGGGGCGAGCAATCAGCCCCAGCATTTT	CASSQGASNQPQHF
NA	TRBJ1-5	TRBV7-8	NA	TGTGCCAGCAGCTTATTCAGGAACAGGGACAATCAGCCCCAGCATTTT	CASSLFRNRDNQPQHF
NA	TRBJ1-6	TRBV10-3	few	TGTGCCATCAGTGAATGGGGGGTTGATTCACCCCTCCACTTT	CAISEWGVDSPLHF
TRBD1	TRBJ1-6	TRBV24-1	few	TGTGCCACCAGTGACCCCGGACAGGGACCGCTTCCGCCCCCCGGTAATTCACCCCTCCACTTT	CATSDPGQGPLPPPGNSPLHF
TRBD1	TRBJ2-7	TRBV7-8	NA	TGTGCCAGCAGTCTGGGGACAGCCAGCTACGAGCAGTACTTC	CASSLGTASYEQYF
TRBD1	TRBJ2-5	TRBV4-3	NA	TGCGCCAGCAGCCAGGGACAGCGAGTCCAAGAGACCCAGTACTTC	CASSQGQRVQETQYF
NA	TRBJ1-3	TRBV19	NA	TGTGCCAGTAGTATGTGGACTGATGGAAACACCATATATTTT	CASSMWTDGNTIYF
TRBD1	TRBJ1-5	TRBV6-2/TRBV6-3	NA	TGTGCCAGCAGTTACTCAAGTAGGCGAGGAGGGGGCTGGGGGAGTCAGCCCCAGCATTTT	CASSYSSRRGGGWGSQPQHF
TRBD1	TRBJ1-4	TRBV29-1	NA	TGCAGCGTTGCGAGGGCAGGGGGGTCAACTAATGAAAAACTGTTTTTT	CSVARAGGSTNEKLFF
TRBD1	TRBJ1-1	TRBV7-9	NA	TGTGCCAGCAGCTTATCCCGCGGGACAGGGGACACTGAAGCTTTCTTT	CASSLSRGTGDTEAFF
NA	TRBJ1-2	TRBV14	NA	TGTGCCAGCAGCCTCACCGGCGGGAAGCGTAACTATGGCTACACCTTC	CASSLTGGKRNYGYTF
TRBD1	TRBJ2-2	TRBV15	NA	TGTGCCACCAGCAGCAGGACAGGGGAGTCCGGGGAGCTGTTTTTT	CATSSRTGESGELFF
NA	TRBJ2-1	TRBV6-5	NA	TGTGCCAGCAGTTACTCGGGCAGTAACAATGAGCAGTTCTTC	CASSYSGSNNEQFF
TRBD2	TRBJ2-5	TRBV6-2/TRBV6-3	NA	TGTGCCAGCAGTTCGGGACTAGCGGGGATTCAAGAGACCCAGTACTTC	CASSSGLAGIQETQYF
NA	TRBJ1-1	TRBV7-3	NA	TGTGCCAGCAGCTTCAGTCGGAACACTGAAGCTTTCTTT	CASSFSRNTEAFF
TRBD1	TRBJ2-5	TRBV19	NA	TGTGCCAGTAGTATAGGACAGGGGTTTCAAGAGACCCAGTACTTC	CASSIGQGFQETQYF
NA	TRBJ1-6	TRBV5-1	NA	TGCGCCAGCAGCACCCAGGGGAGCTCCTATAATTCACCCCTCCACTTT	CASSTQGSSYNSPLHF
TRBD1	TRBJ1-1	TRBV7-8	NA	TGTGCCAGCAGTCCACCGGAGGGGGCGCGTTTGGGCACTGAAGCTTTCTTT	CASSPPEGARLGTEAFF
TRBD1	TRBJ1-2	TRBV11-2	NA	TGTGCCAGCAGCCCAGACAGGGCCGGTGGCTACACCTTC	CASSPDRAGGYTF
NA	TRBJ2-3	TRBV4-3	NA	TGCGCCAGCAGCCAAGTAGGGGGGGCAGATACGCAGTATTTT	CASSQVGGADTQYF
TRBD1	TRBJ1-2	TRBV6-6	NA	TGTGCCAGCGGGACAGGGGAAGACTATGGCTACACCTTC	CASGTGEDYGYTF
NA	TRBJ1-2	TRBV4-2	NA	TGTGCCAGCAGCCAAGTTGGAGCGGGAACATCCTATGGCTACACCTTC	CASSQVGAGTSYGYTF
NA	TRBJ2-3	TRBV5-1	NA	TGCGCCAGCAGCTCAACACAAGATACGCAGTATTTT	CASSSTQDTQYF
NA	TRBJ1-3	TRBV18	NA	TGTGCCAGCTCATTGACTCCTCAGACGATTCAAGGAAACACCATATATTTT	CASSLTPQTIQGNTIYF
NA	TRBJ1-2	TRBV27	NA	TGTGCCAGCAGTTTAGCACCGGCAGGGTCTGGCTACACCTTC	CASSLAPAGSGYTF
TRBD1	TRBJ1-1	TRBV19	NA	TGTGCCAGTAGCCGGACAGGGGGCATCACTGAAGCTTTCTTT	CASSRTGGITEAFF
NA	TRBJ2-2	TRBV5-4	NA	TGTGCCAGCAGCTTCGGGGAGGCGGGAACCGGGGAGCTGTTTTTT	CASSFGEAGTGELFF
NA	TRBJ2-2	TRBV18	NA	TGTGCCAGCTCACCTTGGACAGCAGCGAACACCGGGGAGCTGTTTTTT	CASSPWTAANTGELFF
TRBD1	TRBJ1-4	TRBV6-1	NA	TGTGCCAGCAGTGAATCAGGGGGCAGTGGCGAAAAACTGTTTTTT	CASSESGGSGEKLFF
NA	TRBJ1-1	TRBV5-5	NA	TGTGCCAGCAGCCTAGGGGGGGACACTGAAGCTTTCTTT	CASSLGGDTEAFF
NA	TRBJ2-7	TRBV3-1/TRBV3-2	NA	TGTGCCAGCAGCTGGGGAGCGACCTACGAGCAGTACTTC	CASSWGATYEQYF
NA	TRBJ2-7	TRBV5-6	NA	TGTGCCAGCAGCTGGGTGAAGGAGACCGGGGACGAGCAGTACTTC	CASSWVKETGDEQYF
NA	TRBJ1-5	TRBV19	NA	TGTGCCAGTAGTACGTTGGTCGTCGGTCAGCCCCAGCATTTT	CASSTLVVGQPQHF
TRBD1	TRBJ1-4	TRBV5-8	NA	TGTGCCAGCAGCTTGCTCGGACAGGGGAGTGAAAAACTGTTTTTT	CASSLLGQGSEKLFF
NA	TRBJ1-2	TRBV7-2	NA	TGTGCCAGCAGCACACGGCGGGGGCCCATTGGCTACACCTTC	CASSTRRGPIGYTF
NA	TRBJ1-1	TRBV27	NA	TGTGCCAGCAGTTTAAGGAACAGGACTGAAGCTTTCTTT	CASSLRNRTEAFF
NA	TRBJ1-6	TRBV15	NA	TGTGCCACCAGCAGAGAGGCCCCGAGGAATTCACCCCTCCACTTT	CATSREAPRNSPLHF
NA	TRBJ1-4	TRBV2	NA	TGTGCCAGCAGTGAATTGACGGGATATAATGAAAAACTGTTTTTT	CASSELTGYNEKLFF